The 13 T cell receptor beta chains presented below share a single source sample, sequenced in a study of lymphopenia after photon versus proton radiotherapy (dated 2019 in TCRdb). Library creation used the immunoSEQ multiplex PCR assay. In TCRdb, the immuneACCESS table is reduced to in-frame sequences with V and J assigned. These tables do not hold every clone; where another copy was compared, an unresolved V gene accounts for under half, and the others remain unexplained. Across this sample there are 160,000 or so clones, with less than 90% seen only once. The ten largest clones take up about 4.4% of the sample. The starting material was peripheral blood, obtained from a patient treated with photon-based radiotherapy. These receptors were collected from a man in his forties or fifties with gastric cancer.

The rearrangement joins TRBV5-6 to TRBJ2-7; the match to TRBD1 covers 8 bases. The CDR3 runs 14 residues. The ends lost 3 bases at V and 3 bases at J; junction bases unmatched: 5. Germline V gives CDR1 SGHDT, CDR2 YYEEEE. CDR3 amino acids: CASSSRTGNYEQYF. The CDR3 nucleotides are TGTGCCAGCAGCTCTAGGACAGGGAACTACGAGCAGTACTTC.

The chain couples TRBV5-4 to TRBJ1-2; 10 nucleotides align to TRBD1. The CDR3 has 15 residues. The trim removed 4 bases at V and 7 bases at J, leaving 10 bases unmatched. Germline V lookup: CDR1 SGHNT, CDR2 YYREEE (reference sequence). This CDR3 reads CASSLPGQGFGGYTF. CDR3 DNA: TGTGCCAGCAGCCTCCCGGGACAGGGGTTCGGTGGCTACACCTTC.

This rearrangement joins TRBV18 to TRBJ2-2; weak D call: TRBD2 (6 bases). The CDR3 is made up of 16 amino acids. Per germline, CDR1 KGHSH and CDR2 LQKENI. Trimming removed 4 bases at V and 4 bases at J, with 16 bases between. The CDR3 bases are TGTGCCAGCTCACGGGACTCCGAGGTGGGCACCGGGGAGCTGTTTTTT. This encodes CASSRDSEVGTGELFF. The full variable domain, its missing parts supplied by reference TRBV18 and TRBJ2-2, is NAGVMQNPRHLVRRRGQEARLRCSPMKGHSHVYWYRQLPEEGLKFMVYLQKENIIDESGMPKERFSAEFPKEGPSILRIQQVVRGDSAAYFCASSRDSEVGTGELFFGEGSRLTVL.

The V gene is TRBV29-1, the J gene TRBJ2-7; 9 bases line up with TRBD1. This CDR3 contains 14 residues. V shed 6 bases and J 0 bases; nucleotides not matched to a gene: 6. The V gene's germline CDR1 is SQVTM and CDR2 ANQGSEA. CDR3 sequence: CSVPGTGPSYEQYF. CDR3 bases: TGCAGCGTCCCCGGGACAGGGCCCTCCTACGAGCAGTACTTC.

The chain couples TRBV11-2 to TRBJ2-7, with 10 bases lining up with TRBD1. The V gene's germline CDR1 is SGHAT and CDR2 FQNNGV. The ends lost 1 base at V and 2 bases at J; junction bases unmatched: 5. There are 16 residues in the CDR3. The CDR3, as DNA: TGTGCCAGCAGCTTAGTTGGGACAGGGGAAACCTACGAGCAGTACTTC. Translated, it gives CASSLVGTGETYEQYF.

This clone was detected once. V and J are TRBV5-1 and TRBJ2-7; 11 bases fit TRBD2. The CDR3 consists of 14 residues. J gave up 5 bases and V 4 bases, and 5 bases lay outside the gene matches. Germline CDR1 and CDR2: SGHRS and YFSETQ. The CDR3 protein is CASSLLAGANEQYF. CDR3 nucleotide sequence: TGCGCCAGCAGCCTACTAGCGGGAGCTAACGAGCAGTACTTC. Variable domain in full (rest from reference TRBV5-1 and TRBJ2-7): KAGVTQTPRYLIKTRGQQVTLSCSPISGHRSVSWYQQTPGQGLQFLFEYFSETQRNKGNFPGRFSGRQFSNSRSEMNVSTLELGDSALYLCASSLLAGANEQYFGPGTRLTVT.

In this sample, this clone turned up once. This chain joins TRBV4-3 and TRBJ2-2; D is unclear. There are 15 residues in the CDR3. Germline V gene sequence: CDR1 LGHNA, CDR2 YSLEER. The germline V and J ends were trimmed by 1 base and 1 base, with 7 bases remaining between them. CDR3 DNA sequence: TGCGCCAGCAGCCAAGGCAGGATGAACACCGGGGAGCTGTTTTTT. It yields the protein CASSQGRMNTGELFF.

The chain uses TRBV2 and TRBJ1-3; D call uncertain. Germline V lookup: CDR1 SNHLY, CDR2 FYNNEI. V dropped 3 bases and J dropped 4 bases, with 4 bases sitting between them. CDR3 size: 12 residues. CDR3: CASSDRGNTIYF. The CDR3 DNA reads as TGTGCCAGCAGTGATAGGGGAAACACCATATATTTT.

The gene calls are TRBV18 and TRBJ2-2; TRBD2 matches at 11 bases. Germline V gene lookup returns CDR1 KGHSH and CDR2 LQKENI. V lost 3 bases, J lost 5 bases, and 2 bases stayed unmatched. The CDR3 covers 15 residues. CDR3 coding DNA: TGTGCCAGCTCACCGGGACTAGCGGTTACCGGGGAGCTGTTTTTT. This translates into CASSPGLAVTGELFF.

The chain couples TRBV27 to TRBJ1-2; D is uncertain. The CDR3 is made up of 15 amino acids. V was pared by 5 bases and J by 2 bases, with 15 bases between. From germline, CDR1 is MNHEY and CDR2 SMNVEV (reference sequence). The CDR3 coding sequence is TGTGCCAGCAGTCCCTCTAGCGACTGGAACTATGGCTACACCTTC. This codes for CASSPSSDWNYGYTF.

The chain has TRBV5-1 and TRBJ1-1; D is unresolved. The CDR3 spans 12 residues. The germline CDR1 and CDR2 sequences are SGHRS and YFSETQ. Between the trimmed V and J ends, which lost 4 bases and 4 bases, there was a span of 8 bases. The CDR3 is CASSLTGTEAFF. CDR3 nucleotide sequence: TGCGCCAGCAGCCTAACGGGCACTGAAGCTTTCTTT.

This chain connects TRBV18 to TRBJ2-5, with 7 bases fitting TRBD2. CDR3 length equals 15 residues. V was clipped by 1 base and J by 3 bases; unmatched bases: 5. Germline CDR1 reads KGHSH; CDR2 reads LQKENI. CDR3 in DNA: TGTGCCAGCTCACCACTGGGAGGGCGGGAAGAGACCCAGTACTTC. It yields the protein CASSPLGGREETQYF. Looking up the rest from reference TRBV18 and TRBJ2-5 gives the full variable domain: NAGVMQNPRHLVRRRGQEARLRCSPMKGHSHVYWYRQLPEEGLKFMVYLQKENIIDESGMPKERFSAEFPKEGPSILRIQQVVRGDSAAYFCASSPLGGREETQYFGPGTRLLVL.

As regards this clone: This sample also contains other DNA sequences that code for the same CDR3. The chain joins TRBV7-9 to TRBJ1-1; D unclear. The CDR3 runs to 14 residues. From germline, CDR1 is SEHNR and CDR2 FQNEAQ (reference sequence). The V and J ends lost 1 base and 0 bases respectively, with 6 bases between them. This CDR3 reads CASSLVALNTEAFF. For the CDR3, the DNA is TGTGCCAGCAGCTTAGTGGCCTTGAACACTGAAGCTTTCTTT.